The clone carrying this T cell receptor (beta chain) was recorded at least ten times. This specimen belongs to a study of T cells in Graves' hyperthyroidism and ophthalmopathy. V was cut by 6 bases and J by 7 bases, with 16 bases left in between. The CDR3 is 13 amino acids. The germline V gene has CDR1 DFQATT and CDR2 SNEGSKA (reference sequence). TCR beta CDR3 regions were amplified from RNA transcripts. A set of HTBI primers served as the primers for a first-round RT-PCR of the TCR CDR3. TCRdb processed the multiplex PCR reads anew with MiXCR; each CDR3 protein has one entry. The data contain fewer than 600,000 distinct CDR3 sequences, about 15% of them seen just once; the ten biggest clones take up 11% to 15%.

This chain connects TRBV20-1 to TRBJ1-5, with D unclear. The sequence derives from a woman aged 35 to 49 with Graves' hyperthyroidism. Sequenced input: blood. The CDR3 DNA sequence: TGCAGTGCGATGCGAGCTGGGAAGCAGCCCCAGCATTTT. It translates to CSAMRAGKQPQHF.